The clone carrying this TCR beta chain was observed once. Its antigen is undetermined. This record belongs to a study of T cell responses to AZD1222 COVID-19 vaccine. TCRdb keeps only in-frame clones here, not all; method: immunoSEQ multiplex PCR. The sample holds approximately 150,000 clones; roughly 86% are singletons and the top ten take approximately 5.4%. Whole-study results and caveats: Only a handful of individuals given AZD1222 were seropositive at baseline. CD4 TCRs linked to vaccination spanned spike, dominating at 160-218 and 743-854. Repertoires were collected only later (after the peak T cell response had occurred).

The receptor's source is an adult who received the AZD1222 COVID-19 vaccine. Source: peripheral blood, taken 28 days after the second AZD1222 dose.

CDR3 amino acids: CASPPLDGVKNSPLHF. The DNA of the CDR3 is TGTGCCAGCCCCCCCCTGGACGGAGTTAAAAATTCACCCCTCCACTTT. The chain employs TRBV27 and TRBJ1-6; D gene unclear. Trimming took off 8 bases at V and 7 bases at J, with 21 bases between the two ends. The CDR3 totals 16 residues. Germline assignment: CDR1 MNHEY and CDR2 SMNVEV (reference sequence).